The 19 T cell receptor beta chains below all came from one sample that was sequenced in a study of post-analysis software for immune sequencing data. Study-wide results and limits: Included in a set of roughly five TRBV segments more frequent in patients than controls were TRBV5-6, TRBV5-1 and TRBV20-1.

Included in the TCR beta cDNA libraries were unique molecular identifiers. TCRdb fed the PCR reads into MiXCR, producing one record per CDR3 protein. The table lists roughly 650,000 distinct CDR3 sequences, approximately 60% of them singletons. These receptors lack a known antigen. Sequencing used blood. Every receptor here comes from a girl aged 2 to 10 with multiple sclerosis.

The rearrangement links TRBV6-1 to TRBJ2-7; 8 bases are a match to TRBD1. Germline assignment: CDR1 MNHNS and CDR2 SASEGT. The CDR3 has 14 amino acids. Trimming at V came to 8 bases and at J to 5 bases, leaving 11 bases not matched to a gene. CDR3 sequence reads: CASERVQGAHEQYF. The CDR3 bases are TGTGCCAGCGAAAGAGTGCAGGGGGCCCACGAGCAGTACTTC.

V and J are TRBV12-3 or TRBV12-4 and TRBJ2-7; 9 bases align to TRBD1. After removal of 5 bases from V and 2 bases from J, the junction contained 7 bases not matched to a gene. The CDR3 has 15 residues. The CDR3 DNA reads TGTGCCAGCAGTGCCACAGGGGGCCTACCCTACGAGCAGTACTTC. Protein product: CASSATGGLPYEQYF.

The V call is TRBV12-5, the J call TRBJ1-1; D not resolved. V was shortened by 1 base and J by 1 base, with 4 bases between the two germline ends. Germline V gene lookup returns CDR1 LGHNT and CDR2 FRNRAP. This CDR3 has 13 amino acids. CDR3: CASGLEGNTEAFF. CDR3 nucleotide sequence: TGTGCTAGTGGTTTGGAGGGGAACACTGAAGCTTTCTTT. The full variable domain, its missing parts supplied by reference TRBV12-5 and TRBJ1-1, is DARVTQTPRHKVTEMGQEVTMRCQPILGHNTVFWYRQTMMQGLELLAYFRNRAPLDDSGMPKDRFSAEMPDATLATLKIQPSEPRDSAVYFCASGLEGNTEAFFGQGTRLTVV.

J is TRBJ2-1 and V is TRBV4-3; no clear D. CDR3 size: 17 residues. CDR1 is LGHNA, CDR2 YSLEER, per germline. V was trimmed by 7 bases and J by 0 bases, leaving 19 bases between them. This CDR3 reads CASNQAPGGVSYNEQFF. As DNA, the CDR3 is TGCGCCAGCAACCAGGCCCCCGGTGGGGTCTCCTACAATGAGCAGTTCTTC.

The CDR3: CASSLIPGQPYGYTF. CDR3 sequence (DNA): TGTGCCAGCAGCTTAATTCCGGGACAGCCCTATGGCTACACCTTC. The genes are TRBV7-2 and TRBJ1-2, with TRBD1 matching over 7 bases. The CDR3 sequence is 15 residues long. Per germline, CDR1 SGHTA and CDR2 FQGNSA. With V trimmed by 2 bases and J by 4 bases, 7 bases remained unmatched.

The chain carries TRBV29-1 and TRBJ1-5, with D unclear. Germline V CDR1 and CDR2: SQVTM, ANQGSEA. The CDR3 is 13 amino acids. V was cut by 7 bases and J by 0 bases, with 10 bases left in between. The CDR3 loop reads CSATDGSNQPQHF. The CDR3 DNA follows: TGCAGCGCTACAGACGGTAGCAATCAGCCCCAGCATTTT.

The chain employs TRBV11-2 and TRBJ1-5; TRBD1 matches at 10 bases. This CDR3 region has 17 residues. Trimming at V came to 5 bases and at J to 5 bases, leaving 12 bases not matched to a gene. Germline V CDR1 and CDR2: SGHAT, FQNNGV. CDR3 in amino acids: CASSPALTGGGDQPQHF. CDR3 nucleotide sequence: TGTGCCAGCAGCCCCGCTCTGACAGGGGGCGGGGATCAGCCCCAGCATTTT.

The chain has TRBV7-2 and TRBJ2-5, with D unclear. The V end lost 8 bases, the J end lost 5 bases, and 15 bases lay between the germline ends. The germline V gene encodes CDR1 SGHTA and CDR2 FQGNSA. CDR3 length: 13 residues. CDR3 region: CASLSRVAETQYF. Written as DNA, the CDR3 is TGTGCCAGCCTAAGTAGGGTTGCGGAGACCCAGTACTTC.

This chain joins TRBV11-2 and TRBJ1-6; tentative D call: TRBD1 (5 bases). This CDR3 is built from 16 residues. The ends were cut back, 3 bases at V and 7 bases at J, with 16 bases in the middle. The germline V gene encodes CDR1 SGHAT and CDR2 FQNNGV. The CDR3 here is CASSLGETVGNSPLHF. The CDR3 DNA sequence: TGTGCCAGCAGCTTGGGGGAGACAGTAGGAAATTCACCCCTCCACTTT.

This chain joins TRBV2 and TRBJ2-7, with 8 bases fitting TRBD1. V lost 7 bases and J lost 0; bases outside the gene matches: 2. Germline V gives CDR1 SNHLY, CDR2 FYNNEI. There are 13 residues in the CDR3. CDR3 sequence: CASMTGASYEQYF. Written as DNA, the CDR3 is TGTGCCAGCATGACAGGGGCCTCCTACGAGCAGTACTTC.

CDR3 coding DNA: TGTGCCAGCAGTTTAACAGGGCTAAGCACTGAAGCTTTCTTT. It codes for CASSLTGLSTEAFF. The chain joins TRBV12-3 or TRBV12-4 to TRBJ1-1; a weak D match, TRBD1 (6 bases). This CDR3 is built from 14 residues. The ends were cut back, 2 bases at V and 4 bases at J, with 11 bases in the middle.

Only one count was recorded for this clonotype. The V call is TRBV14, the J call TRBJ1-2; the D gene is possibly TRBD1 (6 bases). The germline gives CDR1 SGHDN, CDR2 FVKESK. V was shortened by 1 base and J by 2 bases, with 17 bases between the two germline ends. The CDR3 sequence is 17 residues long. The CDR3 nucleotides are TGTGCCAGCAGCCAAGGATGGGGGGCAGACGAAAACTATGGCTACACCTTC. It is translated as CASSQGWGADENYGYTF.

The chain joins TRBV11-2 to TRBJ2-1; D gene uncertain. V lost 5 bases to trimming and J lost 0 bases, with 14 bases between them. Germline V CDR1 and CDR2: SGHAT, FQNNGV. The CDR3 contains 16 residues. The CDR3 region is CASSPVDESSYNEQFF. The DNA for the CDR3 is TGTGCCAGCAGCCCAGTGGACGAAAGCTCCTACAATGAGCAGTTCTTC.

The chain combines TRBV11-2 with TRBJ2-4; D possibly matches TRBD1 or TRBD2 (6 bases each). Trimming removed 3 bases from V and 4 bases from J, with 16 bases in between. This CDR3 region has 16 residues. Looked up from germline, CDR1 is SGHAT and CDR2 is FQNNGV. CDR3 region: CASSLHTGAFKNIQYF. The CDR3 DNA follows: TGTGCCAGCAGCTTGCACACGGGGGCCTTTAAAAACATTCAGTACTTC. The complete variable domain, with remaining parts taken from reference TRBV11-2 and TRBJ2-4, reads EAGVAQSPRYKIIEKRQSVAFWCNPISGHATLYWYQQILGQGPKLLIQFQNNGVVDDSQLPKDRFSAERLKGVDSTLKIQPAKLEDSAVYLCASSLHTGAFKNIQYFGAGTRLSVL.

J is TRBJ2-3 and V is TRBV20-1; 7 positions agree with TRBD2. This CDR3 contains 14 residues. In germline, CDR1 is DFQATT, CDR2 SNEGSKA (reference sequence). The V and J ends lost 5 bases and 3 bases, in that order; junction bases with no gene match: 8. For the CDR3, the DNA is TGCAGTGCTGGGGGGGGGAGGAGTACAGATACGCAGTATTTT. Protein sequence: CSAGGGRSTDTQYF.

This clonotype has more than one count but fewer than ten. The chain uses TRBV6-6 and TRBJ1-5; the D gene is possibly TRBD1 (6 bases). The germline gives CDR1 MNHNY, CDR2 SVGAGI (reference sequence). This CDR3 has 16 residues. V lost 1 base and J 2 bases, leaving 12 bases between the germline ends. CDR3 bases: TGTGCCAGCAGTTACTTAACAGGGACGGGCAATCAGCCCCAGCATTTT. Protein sequence: CASSYLTGTGNQPQHF.

This clonotype is a singleton in its sample. The chain carries TRBV12-3 or TRBV12-4 and TRBJ2-1, with D perhaps TRBD2 (6 bases). V gave up 5 bases and J gave up 4 bases, with 18 bases separating them. The CDR3 consists of 16 residues. The CDR3 sequence: CASSVRGGRPYNEQFF. The CDR3 bases are TGTGCCAGCAGTGTTCGTGGAGGGCGCCCATACAATGAGCAGTTCTTC.

This chain links TRBV4-3 with TRBJ2-3; D unresolved. The length of the CDR3 is 14 residues. V was shortened by 4 bases and J by 2 bases, with 10 bases between the two germline ends. Germline CDR1 reads LGHNA; CDR2 reads YSLEER. CDR3: CASSLTVYTDTQYF. DNA of the CDR3: TGCGCCAGCAGCCTAACGGTATACACAGATACGCAGTATTTT.

This chain connects TRBV12-3 or TRBV12-4 to TRBJ1-2; the D gene is possibly TRBD1 (5 bases). The V end lost 9 bases, the J end lost 2 bases, and 22 bases lay between the germline ends. The CDR3 runs 16 residues. The CDR3 nucleotides are TGTGCCAGTTCCCCGGGCGGGGGGAGGGGAAACTATGGCTACACCTTC. Translation gives CASSPGGGRGNYGYTF.